Each of the 20 T cell receptor beta chains below was sequenced from the same sample in a study of cytotoxic CD8 clonotypes in ibrutinib-treated CLL. Measured with immunoSEQ multiplex PCR; TCRdb has only the in-frame clones, and not every one. The table shows hundreds of thousands of clones, with more than 75% occurring only once. Sequencing was performed on PBMCs, taken after 12 months of ibrutinib treatment. The origin of the receptors is a human donor with chronic lymphocytic leukemia.

The chain joins TRBV5-7 to TRBJ1-5, with D perhaps TRBD1 (5 bases). TRBV5-7 counts as an open reading frame of uncertain function. The CDR3 runs to 13 residues. V lost 2 bases and J 2 bases, leaving 5 bases between the germline ends. The CDR3 loop is CASSFRGNQPQHF. CDR3 DNA: TGTGCCAGCAGCTTCAGGGGCAATCAGCCCCAGCATTTT.

This clone was seen a handful of times. The V and J genes are TRBV15 and TRBJ2-3; TRBD2 might be the D (6 bases). This CDR3 has 15 residues. Germline assignment: CDR1 LNHNV and CDR2 YYDKDF (reference sequence). The germline V and J ends were trimmed by 0 bases and 5 bases, with 12 bases remaining between them. CDR3 bases: TGTGCCACCAGCAGAGAAGGGACTTCGGTAGATACGCAGTATTTT. Translating it yields CATSREGTSVDTQYF.

The gene calls are TRBV29-1 and TRBJ1-2; a weak D match, TRBD1 (5 bases). Germline CDR1 SQVTM, CDR2 ANQGSEA. The CDR3 runs 12 residues. V lost 6 bases, J lost 12 bases, and 20 bases lay in between. Here the CDR3 reads CSVNRDGASHTF. DNA for the CDR3: TGCAGCGTAAACCGGGACGGGGCTTCTCACACCTTC.

V and J are TRBV28 and TRBJ1-1, with TRBD1 as a possible D gene (6 bases). Germline CDR1 reads MDHEN; CDR2 reads SYDVKM. The CDR3 has 13 residues. The V end lost 5 bases, the J end lost 5 bases, and 12 bases lay between the germline ends. The CDR3 sequence: CASSQQGLTEAFF. Here the CDR3 DNA reads TGTGCCAGCAGTCAACAGGGTCTGACTGAAGCTTTCTTT.

CDR3 nucleotide sequence: TGTGCCAGCAGCACGGGACAGGGGAATGGCTACACCTTC. Protein product: CASSTGQGNGYTF. The rearrangement uses TRBV7-2 and TRBJ1-2, with 10 nucleotides matching TRBD1. The CDR3 covers 13 residues. The V segment lost 5 bases and the J segment 6 bases; nucleotides outside the gene matches: 3. Germline loops: CDR1 SGHTA, CDR2 FQGNSA.

This clone was counted between two and nine times. This rearrangement joins TRBV6-6 to TRBJ1-4, with TRBD1 as a possible D gene (6 bases). Trimming took 2 bases from V and 8 from J, leaving 12 bases between them. The CDR3 runs 14 residues. The V gene's germline CDR1 is MNHNY and CDR2 SVGAGI (reference sequence). In DNA form, the CDR3 reads TGTGCCAGCAGTTACGGACAGAGGAGAGAAAAACTGTTTTTT. This translates into CASSYGQRREKLFF.

The chain uses TRBV2 and TRBJ2-3; 13 positions agree with TRBD2. Germline V gene data show CDR1 as SNHLY and CDR2 as FYNNEI. V was clipped by 3 bases and J by 2 bases; unmatched bases: 20. The CDR3 runs 22 residues. CDR3 sequence reads: CASSDPGWGSLAGGKFTDTQYF. As DNA, the CDR3 is TGTGCCAGCAGTGATCCGGGTTGGGGATCACTAGCGGGGGGGAAGTTCACAGATACGCAGTATTTT.

The V call is TRBV11-2, the J call TRBJ1-2, with D unclear. The CDR3 is made up of 13 amino acids. The germline V gene has CDR1 SGHAT and CDR2 FQNNGV. Trimming cost V 0 bases and J 4 bases, with 6 bases left between them. The CDR3 DNA reads as TGTGCCAGCAGCTTAGATTTACTCTATGGCTACACCTTC. It specifies CASSLDLLYGYTF.

Here the CDR3 DNA reads TGTGCCAGCAGCGCCACAGGGGGGCAGGGGTACTTC. This translates into CASSATGGQGYF. The chain employs TRBV6-1 and TRBJ2-7; 8 positions agree with TRBD1. From germline, CDR1 is MNHNS and CDR2 SASEGT. The CDR3 spans 12 residues. J gave up 12 bases and V 6 bases, and 10 bases lay outside the gene matches.

V is TRBV29-1 and J is TRBJ1-2; D remains ambiguous. There are 12 residues in the CDR3. The V gene's germline CDR1 is SQVTM and CDR2 ANQGSEA. The V end was cut by 4 bases, the J end by 7 bases, with 13 bases between. The CDR3 nucleotides read TGCAGCGTTGGACGGGTAGACGGTGGCTACACCTTC. Residues: CSVGRVDGGYTF.

The chain carries TRBV4-2 and TRBJ2-1, with D unresolved. V was clipped by 2 bases and J by 3 bases, with 14 bases between them. This CDR3 is built from 16 residues. The V gene's germline CDR1 is LGHNA and CDR2 YNFKEQ. The CDR3 loop is CASSQSRTLFYNEQFF. The CDR3 nucleotides read TGTGCCAGCAGCCAATCCAGGACCCTCTTCTACAATGAGCAGTTCTTC.

The sample holds one count of this clone. The gene calls are TRBV7-3 and TRBJ1-1; 7 bases match TRBD1. J was trimmed by 4 bases and V by 5 bases; bases with no gene match: 7. CDR1 SGHTA and CDR2 FQGTGA come from the germline V gene. There are 14 residues in the CDR3. CDR3 loop: CASSPQGVSTEAFF. CDR3 coding DNA: TGTGCCAGCAGCCCTCAGGGGGTTTCCACTGAAGCTTTCTTT.

The chain is built from TRBV5-4 and TRBJ2-7; tentatively, D is TRBD1 or TRBD2 (5 bases each). Germline CDR1 is SGHNT and CDR2 is YYREEE (reference sequence). Trimming shortened V by 4 bases and J by 0 bases, and 11 bases separated the two germline ends. The CDR3 sequence is 14 residues long. The CDR3 here is CASSHSGTSYEQYF. The CDR3 DNA reads TGTGCCAGCAGCCACAGTGGGACCTCCTACGAGCAGTACTTC.

This clone occurred once. V is TRBV19 and J is TRBJ1-5; the D is unclear. The V end lost 4 bases, the J end lost 1 base, and 20 bases lay between the germline ends. Germline assignment: CDR1 LNHDA and CDR2 SQIVND (reference sequence). The CDR3 consists of 18 residues. The CDR3 DNA sequence: TGTGCCAGTAGTACCCTAACCGGGCGGTTAGAAAGCAATCAGCCCCAGCATTTT. This encodes CASSTLTGRLESNQPQHF.

The chain uses TRBV19 and TRBJ2-5, with D hard to call. The CDR3 runs 15 residues. V lost 2 bases and J 1 base, leaving 11 bases between the germline ends. Germline CDR1 reads LNHDA; CDR2 reads SQIVND (reference sequence). This CDR3 is CASSIFWSGQETQYF. The CDR3 DNA sequence: TGTGCCAGTAGTATATTTTGGTCCGGCCAAGAGACCCAGTACTTC.

The genes are TRBV4-2 and TRBJ2-1; 11 bases line up with TRBD2. V shed 1 base, J shed 9 bases, and the junction held 8 bases outside the gene matches. From germline, CDR1 is LGHNA and CDR2 YNFKEQ. The CDR3 runs to 16 residues. The CDR3 DNA reads as TGTGCCAGCAGCCAAGGTTCTAGCGGGGGGCAGCTTGAGCAGTTCTTC. It is translated as CASSQGSSGGQLEQFF.

The rearrangement joins TRBV11-3 to TRBJ2-1, with D perhaps assigned TRBD1 or TRBD2 (6 bases each). V was trimmed by 1 base and J by 10 bases, leaving 14 bases between them. CDR1 is SGHNT, CDR2 YENEEA, per germline. The CDR3 covers 14 residues. The CDR3 reads CASSLGIGGGEQFF. CDR3 nucleotide sequence: TGTGCCAGCAGCTTAGGTATCGGGGGCGGGGAGCAGTTCTTC.

This clone was seen only a few times. The chain uses TRBV30 and TRBJ2-3; D is perhaps TRBD1 (5 bases). V lost 2 bases and J 3 bases, leaving 6 bases between the germline ends. Germline V CDR1 and CDR2: GTSNPN, SVGIG (reference sequence). This CDR3 has 12 residues. The DNA for the CDR3 is TGTGCCTGGAGTAAGGGGACAGATACGCAGTATTTT. Its translation: CAWSKGTDTQYF.

The chain carries TRBV19 and TRBJ1-1; D unclear. Trimming left V 10 bases short and J 1 base short, with 13 bases between. The CDR3 runs 13 residues. From germline, CDR1 is LNHDA and CDR2 SQIVND (reference sequence). DNA for the CDR3: TGTGCCACTAACGTGGGCCCGAACACTGAAGCTTTCTTT. Amino acids: CATNVGPNTEAFF.

V usage is TRBV7-9 and J usage is TRBJ2-2; tentative D call: TRBD1 (6 bases). The CDR3 covers 15 residues. CDR1 and CDR2 (germline): SEHNR, FQNEAQ (reference sequence). Trimming shortened V by 7 bases and J by 7 bases, and 19 bases separated the two germline ends. CDR3 sequence reads: CASNSLNREHGELFF. CDR3 nucleotide sequence: TGTGCCAGCAACTCCTTAAACAGGGAGCACGGGGAGCTGTTTTTT.